This is a list of T cell receptor beta chains from one sample in a study of PD-L1 blockade in urothelial cancer. Using immunoSEQ multiplex PCR, the repertoire was profiled, and TCRdb retains in-frame clones only, with some absent. The sample lists about 74,000 clones; less than 90% were seen once. The source was PBMCs, collected around atezolizumab (anti-PD-L1) treatment. The receptors come from a man aged 65 to 85 with urothelial cancer. Each CDR3 is given without its conserved first and last residue. Clone size, where shown, is once, few, many, or a class for clones that have expanded.

V gene	J gene	clone size	CDR3 protein
TRBV18	TRBJ2-5	NA	ASSGGTETQY
TRBV6-6	TRBJ2-1	NA	ASSYSNYPNEQF
TRBV4-1	TRBJ2-7	NA	ASSQDDRVYEQY
TRBV11-2	TRBJ2-3	NA	ASVRGQRTDTQY
TRBV29-1	TRBJ2-3	NA	STRTSGRVTDTQY
TRBV14	TRBJ1-4	NA	ASSLLTGGRGLEKLF
TRBV6-1	TRBJ2-7	NA	ASSREITYEQY
TRBV5-1	TRBJ2-1	NA	ASSPGTGVTLSEQF
TRBV7-8	TRBJ1-5	once	ASSLEFGSFNQPQH
TRBV27	TRBJ1-2	few	ASSSLTTGRNYGYT
TRBV5-4	TRBJ1-1	NA	ASSTTQDMNTEAF
TRBV7-2	TRBJ1-4	once	ASSLARAGREKLF
TRBV5-1	TRBJ2-2	NA	ASSLQGTTGELF
TRBV9	TRBJ2-1	NA	ASSVGGTSGVYNEQF
TRBV15	TRBJ1-5	NA	ATSRDLTGGGQPQH
TRBV16	TRBJ2-7	few	ASSARDRGTYEQY
TRBV27	TRBJ2-1	NA	ASSRLGTGSYNEQF
TRBV14	TRBJ1-6	once	ASSLRAGTLH
TRBV6-1	TRBJ2-1	NA	ASTLAVYNEQF
TRBV5-1	TRBJ2-7	NA	ASSFSAGRGSYEQY
TRBV2	TRBJ1-1	few	ASREQQGPSTEAF
TRBV10-1	TRBJ2-7	NA	ASSESSSGDPGEQY
TRBV2	TRBJ1-1	NA	AGKAGVNTEAF
TRBV5-5	TRBJ1-1	NA	ASSPRANTEAF
TRBV7-6	TRBJ2-5	NA	ASSWTSGETQY
TRBV6-5	TRBJ2-5	NA	ASSYFTGTKETQY
TRBV10-3	TRBJ2-2	NA	AIRGQENTGELF
TRBV23-1	TRBJ2-7	NA	ASSQRTVGTFPVEQY
TRBV5-1	TRBJ2-7	NA	ASSLAPTSALYEQY
TRBV19	TRBJ2-7	NA	ASRMARGPYEQY